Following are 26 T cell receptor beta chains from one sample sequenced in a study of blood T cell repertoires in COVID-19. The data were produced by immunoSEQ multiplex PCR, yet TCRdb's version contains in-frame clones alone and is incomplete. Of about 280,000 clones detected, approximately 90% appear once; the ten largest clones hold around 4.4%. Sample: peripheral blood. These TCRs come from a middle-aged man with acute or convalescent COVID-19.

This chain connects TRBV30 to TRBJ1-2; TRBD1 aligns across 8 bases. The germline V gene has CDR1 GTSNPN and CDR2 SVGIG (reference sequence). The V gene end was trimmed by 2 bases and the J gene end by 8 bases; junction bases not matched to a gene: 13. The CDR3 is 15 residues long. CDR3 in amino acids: CAWSKGLTGAEGYTF. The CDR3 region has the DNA TGTGCCTGGAGTAAAGGACTGACAGGGGCGGAAGGCTACACCTTC.

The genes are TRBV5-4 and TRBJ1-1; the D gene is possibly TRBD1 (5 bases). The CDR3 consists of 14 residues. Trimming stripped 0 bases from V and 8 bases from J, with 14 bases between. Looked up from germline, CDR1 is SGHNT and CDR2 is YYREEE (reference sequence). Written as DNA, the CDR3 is TGTGCCAGCAGCTTGGAAGGTGGGGCGAGAGAAGCTTTCTTT. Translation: CASSLEGGAREAFF.

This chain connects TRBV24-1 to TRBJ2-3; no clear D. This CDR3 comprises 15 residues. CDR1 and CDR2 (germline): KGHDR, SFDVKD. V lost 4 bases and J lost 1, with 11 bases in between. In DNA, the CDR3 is TGTGCCACCAGTGACCCCCGGTCGGGCACAGATACGCAGTATTTT. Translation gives CATSDPRSGTDTQYF.

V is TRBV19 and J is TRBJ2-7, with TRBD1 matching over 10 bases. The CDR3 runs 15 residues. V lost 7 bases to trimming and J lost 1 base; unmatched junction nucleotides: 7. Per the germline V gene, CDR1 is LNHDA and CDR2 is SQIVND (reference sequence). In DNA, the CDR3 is TGTGCCAGTAAACGCGGGACAGGGGCATCCTACGAGCAGTACTTC. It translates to CASKRGTGASYEQYF.

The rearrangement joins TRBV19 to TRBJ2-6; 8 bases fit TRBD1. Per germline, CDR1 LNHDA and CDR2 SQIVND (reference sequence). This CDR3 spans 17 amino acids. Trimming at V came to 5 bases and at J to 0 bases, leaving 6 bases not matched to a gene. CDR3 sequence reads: CASSPQQGDSGANVLTF. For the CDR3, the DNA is TGTGCCAGTAGTCCCCAACAGGGGGACTCTGGGGCCAACGTCCTGACTTTC.

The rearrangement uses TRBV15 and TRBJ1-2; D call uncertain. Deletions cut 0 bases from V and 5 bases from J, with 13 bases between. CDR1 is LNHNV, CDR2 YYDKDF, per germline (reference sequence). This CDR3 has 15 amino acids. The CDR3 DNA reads TGTGCCACCAGCAGAGACCTCAGGATCTTATATGGCTACACCTTC. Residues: CATSRDLRILYGYTF. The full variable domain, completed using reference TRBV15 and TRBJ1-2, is DAMVIQNPRYQVTQFGKPVTLSCSQTLNHNVMYWYQQKSSQAPKLLFHYYDKDFNNEADTPDNFQSRRPNTSFCFLDIRSPGLGDTAMYLCATSRDLRILYGYTFGSGTRLTVV.

The CDR3: CATSTRTGGNSPLHF. CDR3 nucleotides: TGTGCCACCAGCACTCGGACAGGGGGAAATTCACCCCTCCACTTT. V gene TRBV15 combines with J gene TRBJ1-6, with TRBD1 matching 10 bases. Germline V gives CDR1 LNHNV, CDR2 YYDKDF (reference sequence). The CDR3 consists of 15 residues. V lost 4 bases, J lost 7 bases, and 4 bases stayed unmatched. Complete variable domain (other parts from reference TRBV15 and TRBJ1-6): DAMVIQNPRYQVTQFGKPVTLSCSQTLNHNVMYWYQQKSSQAPKLLFHYYDKDFNNEADTPDNFQSRRPNTSFCFLDIRSPGLGDTAMYLCATSTRTGGNSPLHFGNGTRLTVT.

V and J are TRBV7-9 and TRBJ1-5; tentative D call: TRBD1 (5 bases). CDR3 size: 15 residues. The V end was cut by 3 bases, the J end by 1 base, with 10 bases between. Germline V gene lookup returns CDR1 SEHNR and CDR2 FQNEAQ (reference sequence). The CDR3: CASSLGLSSNQPQHF. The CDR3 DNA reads TGTGCCAGCAGCTTGGGACTTTCGAGCAATCAGCCCCAGCATTTT.

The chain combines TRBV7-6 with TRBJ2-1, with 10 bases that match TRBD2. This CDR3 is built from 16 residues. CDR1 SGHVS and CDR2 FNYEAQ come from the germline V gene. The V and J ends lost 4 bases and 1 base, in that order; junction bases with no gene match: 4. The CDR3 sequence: CASSCTSGASYNEQFF. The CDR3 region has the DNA TGTGCCAGCAGCTGTACTAGCGGGGCTTCCTACAATGAGCAGTTCTTC. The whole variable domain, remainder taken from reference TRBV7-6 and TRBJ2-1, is GAGVSQSPRYKVTKRGQDVALRCDPISGHVSLYWYRQALGQGPEFLTYFNYEAQQDKSGLPNDRFSAERPEGSISTLTIQRTEQRDSAMYRCASSCTSGASYNEQFFGPGTRLTVL.

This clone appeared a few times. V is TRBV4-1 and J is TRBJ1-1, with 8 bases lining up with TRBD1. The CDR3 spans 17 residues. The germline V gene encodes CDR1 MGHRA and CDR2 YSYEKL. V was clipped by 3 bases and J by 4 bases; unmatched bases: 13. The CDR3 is CASSHASGRGTGTEAFF. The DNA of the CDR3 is TGCGCCAGCAGCCACGCCTCGGGGAGGGGGACAGGCACTGAAGCTTTCTTT.

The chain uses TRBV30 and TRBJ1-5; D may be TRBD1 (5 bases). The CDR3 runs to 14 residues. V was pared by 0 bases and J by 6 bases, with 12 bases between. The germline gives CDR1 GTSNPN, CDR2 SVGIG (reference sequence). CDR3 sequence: CAWSVLEGRQPQHF. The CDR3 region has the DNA TGTGCCTGGAGTGTACTGGAGGGGCGTCAGCCCCAGCATTTT. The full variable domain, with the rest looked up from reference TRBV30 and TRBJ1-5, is SQTIHQWPATLVQPVGSPLSLECTVEGTSNPNLYWYRQAAGRGLQLLFYSVGIGQISSEVPQNLSASRPQDRQFILSSKKLLLSDSGFYLCAWSVLEGRQPQHFGDGTRLSIL.

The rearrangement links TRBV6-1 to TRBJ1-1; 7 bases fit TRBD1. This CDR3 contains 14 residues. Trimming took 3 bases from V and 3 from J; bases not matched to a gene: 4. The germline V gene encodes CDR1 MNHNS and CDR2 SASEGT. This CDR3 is CASSEMGTDTEAFF. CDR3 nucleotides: TGTGCCAGCAGTGAGATGGGGACAGACACTGAAGCTTTCTTT.

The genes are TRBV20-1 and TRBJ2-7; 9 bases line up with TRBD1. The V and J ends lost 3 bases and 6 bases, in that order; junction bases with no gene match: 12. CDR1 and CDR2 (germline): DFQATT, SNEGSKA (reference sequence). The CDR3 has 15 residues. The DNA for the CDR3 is TGCAGTGCTAGTGCGACCGGGACAGGGCGACCCGAGCAGTACTTC. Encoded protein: CSASATGTGRPEQYF.

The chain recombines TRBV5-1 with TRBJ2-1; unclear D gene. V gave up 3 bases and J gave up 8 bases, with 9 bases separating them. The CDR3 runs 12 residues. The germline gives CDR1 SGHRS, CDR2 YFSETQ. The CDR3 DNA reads TGCGCCAGCAGCTCCTCTGTCGATGAGCAGTTCTTC. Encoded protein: CASSSSVDEQFF.

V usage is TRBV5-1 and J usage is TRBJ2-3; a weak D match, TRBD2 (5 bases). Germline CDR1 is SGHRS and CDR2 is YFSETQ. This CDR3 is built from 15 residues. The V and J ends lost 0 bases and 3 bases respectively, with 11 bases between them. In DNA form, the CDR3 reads TGCGCCAGCAGCTTGGTCGCGGGTGGGACAGATACGCAGTATTTT. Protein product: CASSLVAGGTDTQYF. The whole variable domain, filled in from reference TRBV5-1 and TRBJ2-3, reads KAGVTQTPRYLIKTRGQQVTLSCSPISGHRSVSWYQQTPGQGLQFLFEYFSETQRNKGNFPGRFSGRQFSNSRSEMNVSTLELGDSALYLCASSLVAGGTDTQYFGPGTRLTVL.

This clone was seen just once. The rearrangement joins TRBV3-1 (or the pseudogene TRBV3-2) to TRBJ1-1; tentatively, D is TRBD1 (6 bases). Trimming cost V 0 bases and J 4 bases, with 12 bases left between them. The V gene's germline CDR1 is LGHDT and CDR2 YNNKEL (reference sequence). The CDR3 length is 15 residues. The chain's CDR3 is CASSQDGRGFTEAFF. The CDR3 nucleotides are TGTGCCAGCAGCCAAGATGGCAGGGGTTTCACTGAAGCTTTCTTT.

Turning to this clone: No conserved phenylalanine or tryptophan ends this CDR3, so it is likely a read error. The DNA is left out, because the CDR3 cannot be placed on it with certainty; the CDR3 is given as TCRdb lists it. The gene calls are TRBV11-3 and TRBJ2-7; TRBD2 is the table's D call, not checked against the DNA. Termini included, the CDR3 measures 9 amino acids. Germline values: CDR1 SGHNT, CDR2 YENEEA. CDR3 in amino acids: CASSLVAGT.

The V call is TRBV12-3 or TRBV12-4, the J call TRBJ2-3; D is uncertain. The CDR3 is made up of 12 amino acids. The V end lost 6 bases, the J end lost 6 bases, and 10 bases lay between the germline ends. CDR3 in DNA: TGTGCCAGCAGCCTCTTTCCGGATACGCAGTATTTT. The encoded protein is CASSLFPDTQYF.

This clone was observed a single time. CDR3 loop: CATSENGGYTF. The CDR3 DNA follows: TGTGCCACCAGTGAAAACGGTGGCTACACCTTC. The genes are TRBV24-1 and TRBJ1-2; unclear D gene. V lost 4 bases to trimming and J lost 7 bases, with 6 bases between them. Germline CDR1 is KGHDR and CDR2 is SFDVKD. The CDR3 sequence is 11 residues long.

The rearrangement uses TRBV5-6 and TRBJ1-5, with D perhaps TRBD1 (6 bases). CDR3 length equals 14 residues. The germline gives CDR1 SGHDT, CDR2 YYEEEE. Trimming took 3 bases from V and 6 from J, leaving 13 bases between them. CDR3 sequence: CASSSVRGGQPQHF. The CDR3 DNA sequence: TGTGCCAGCAGCTCCGTTAGGGGGGGTCAGCCCCAGCATTTT.

The CDR3 nucleotides read TGTGCCAGCAGCTTCCGGGTAGGTCTGTACAATGAGCAGTTCTTC. It is translated as CASSFRVGLYNEQFF. The rearrangement links TRBV5-8 to TRBJ2-1, with D unresolved. V was cut by 2 bases and J by 4 bases, with 13 bases left in between. CDR1 is SGHTS, CDR2 YDEGEE, per germline. The CDR3 is made up of 15 amino acids.

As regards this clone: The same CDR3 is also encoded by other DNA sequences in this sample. This CDR3 reads CASSLVANTEAFF. The CDR3, as DNA: TGCGCCAGCAGCTTGGTGGCGAACACTGAAGCTTTCTTT. The V gene is TRBV5-1, the J gene TRBJ1-1; no definite D call. Trimming shortened V by 0 bases and J by 1 base, and 4 bases separated the two germline ends. This CDR3 has 13 residues. The germline CDR1 and CDR2 sequences are SGHRS and YFSETQ.

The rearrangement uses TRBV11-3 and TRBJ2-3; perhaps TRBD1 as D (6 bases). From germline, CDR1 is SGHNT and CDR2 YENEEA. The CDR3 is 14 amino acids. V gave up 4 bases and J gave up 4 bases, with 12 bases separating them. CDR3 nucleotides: TGTGCCAGCAGCTCCGGACAGAGGGCAGATACGCAGTATTTT. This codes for CASSSGQRADTQYF.

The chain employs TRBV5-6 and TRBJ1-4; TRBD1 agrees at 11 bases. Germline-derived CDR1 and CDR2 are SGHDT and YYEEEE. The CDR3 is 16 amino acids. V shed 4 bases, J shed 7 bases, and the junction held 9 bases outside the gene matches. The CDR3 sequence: CASSKDRGHVGEKLFF. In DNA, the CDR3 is TGTGCCAGCAGCAAGGACAGGGGGCATGTTGGTGAAAAACTGTTTTTT.

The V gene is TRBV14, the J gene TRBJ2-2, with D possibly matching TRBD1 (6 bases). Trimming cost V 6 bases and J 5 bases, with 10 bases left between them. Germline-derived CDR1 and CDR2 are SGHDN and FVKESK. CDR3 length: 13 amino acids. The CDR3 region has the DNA TGTGCCAGCAGGCCAACAGGGACCGGGGAGCTGTTTTTT. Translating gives CASRPTGTGELFF.

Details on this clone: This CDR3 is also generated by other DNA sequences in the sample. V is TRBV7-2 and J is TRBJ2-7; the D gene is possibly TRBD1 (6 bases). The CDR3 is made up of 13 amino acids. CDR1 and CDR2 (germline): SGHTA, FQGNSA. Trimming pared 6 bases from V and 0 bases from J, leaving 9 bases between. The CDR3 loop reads CASSGQSSYEQYF. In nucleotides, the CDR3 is TGTGCCAGCAGTGGACAGAGCTCCTACGAGCAGTACTTC.